This record looks at one T cell receptor (beta chain) sequence and its context. The antigen is unknown. This entry belongs to a study of OX40 agonist ivuxolimab in advanced cancers. Study outcomes and limitations: Averaged across samples, CD8+ T cells carried more expanded clones than CD4+ did.

The repertoire was sequenced with immunoSEQ multiplex PCR; TCRdb's copy has only in-frame clones and lacks some. There are about 150,000 clones in the sample; roughly 94% occur only once, and about 0.3% lies in the top ten. CDR1 ENHRY and CDR2 SYGVKD come from the germline V gene. V lost 6 bases, J lost 5 bases, and 6 bases stayed unmatched. The CDR3 loop spans 13 amino acids. The sample here was CD4+ or CD8+ T cells sorted from blood, taken in a trial of the OX40 agonist ivuxolimab. The TCR was taken from an adult with an advanced solid tumor such as melanoma, head and neck, liver or kidney cancer. This chain joins TRBV10-3 and TRBJ2-5; 7 positions agree with TRBD1. CDR3 amino acids: CAIRRDRAETQYF. In DNA, the CDR3 is TGTGCCATCAGGCGAGACAGGGCGGAGACCCAGTACTTC.